This entry features one T cell receptor (beta chain) sequence. Its antigen is currently unknown. These data are taken from a study of T cell repertoires in cytomegalovirus infection. Study summary: Indications of both CMV infection and matching HLA type were provided by public TCR beta signatures.

TCRdb analysed the reads with MiXCR anew, one entry per CDR3 protein. The sample consists of around 260,000 distinct CDR3 sequences, roughly 9% of them appearing once. This CDR3 spans 14 amino acids. Deletions cut 1 base from V and 2 bases from J, with 9 bases between. Germline V CDR1 and CDR2: LNHDA, SQIVND (reference sequence). Study-wide findings and caveats: Clonotype analysis showed dominance of the ex vivo response by HLA-C-restricted CMV-specific TCR beta clonotypes.

The sample consisted of PBMCs. This chain uses TRBV19 with TRBJ2-7, with D perhaps matching TRBD1 (5 bases). The TCR sequence derives from a human donor in good health (CMV status not recorded). Some clones in this sample may be carry-over from other donors' samples. The CDR3 loop is CASSIARGTYEQYF. The CDR3 DNA reads TGTGCCAGTAGTATAGCAAGGGGAACCTACGAGCAGTACTTC.